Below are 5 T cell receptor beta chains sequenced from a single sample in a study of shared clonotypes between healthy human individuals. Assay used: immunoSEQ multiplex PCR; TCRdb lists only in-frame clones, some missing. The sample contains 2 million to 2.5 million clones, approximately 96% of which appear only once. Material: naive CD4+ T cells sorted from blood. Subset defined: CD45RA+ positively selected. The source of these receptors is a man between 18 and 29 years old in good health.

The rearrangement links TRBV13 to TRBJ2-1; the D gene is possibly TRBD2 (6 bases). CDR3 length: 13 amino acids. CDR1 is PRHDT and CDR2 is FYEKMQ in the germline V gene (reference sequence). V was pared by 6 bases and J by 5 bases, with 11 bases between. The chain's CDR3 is CASRRIADNEQFF. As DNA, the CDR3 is TGTGCCAGCAGGAGAATAGCGGACAATGAGCAGTTCTTC.

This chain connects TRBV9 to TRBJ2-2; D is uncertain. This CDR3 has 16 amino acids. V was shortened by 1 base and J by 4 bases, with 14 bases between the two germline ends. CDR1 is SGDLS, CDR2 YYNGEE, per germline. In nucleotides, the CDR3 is TGTGCCAGCAGCGTAACGATCTCTGATCGCACCGGGGAGCTGTTTTTT. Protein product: CASSVTISDRTGELFF.

The CDR3: CASSTFGGSQRRDTQYF. CDR3 bases: TGCGCCAGCAGCACCTTTGGGGGGAGTCAACGTAGAGATACGCAGTATTTT. The chain couples TRBV5-1 to TRBJ2-3; D is possibly TRBD2 (6 bases). V lost 4 bases to trimming and J lost 5 bases, with 23 bases between them. The CDR3 extends over 17 amino acids. Germline CDR1 is SGHRS and CDR2 is YFSETQ.

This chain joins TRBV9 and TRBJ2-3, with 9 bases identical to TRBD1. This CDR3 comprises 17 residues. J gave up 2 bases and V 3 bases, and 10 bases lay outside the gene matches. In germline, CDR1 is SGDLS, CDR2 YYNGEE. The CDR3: CASSADVGTGITDTQYF. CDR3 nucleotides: TGTGCCAGCAGCGCCGACGTAGGGACAGGGATCACAGATACGCAGTATTTT.

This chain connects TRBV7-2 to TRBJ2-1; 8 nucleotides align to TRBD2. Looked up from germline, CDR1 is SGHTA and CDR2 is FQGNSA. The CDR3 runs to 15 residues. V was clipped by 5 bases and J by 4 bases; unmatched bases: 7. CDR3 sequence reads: CASSTQASGYNEQFF. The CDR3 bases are TGTGCCAGCAGCACCCAGGCTAGCGGGTACAATGAGCAGTTCTTC.